One sample yielded the 7 T cell receptor beta chains listed below, sequenced in a study of T cells after yellow fever vaccination. TCRdb recomputed calls from the 5' RACE reads with MiXCR, one row per CDR3 protein. The sample has about 120,000 distinct CDR3 sequences, about 6.8% seen once. The material sequenced was CD4+ T cells sorted from PBMCs, taken roughly 46 days after the first yellow fever vaccination. The receptors were sampled from a man aged 18 to 35 who received the YFV17D yellow fever vaccine.

This clonotype appeared many times. The rearrangement links TRBV2 to TRBJ1-1; 8 nucleotides align to TRBD1. This CDR3 has 13 amino acids. Germline CDR1 is SNHLY and CDR2 is FYNNEI. Trimming at V came to 8 bases and at J to 1 base, leaving 3 bases not matched to a gene. This CDR3 reads CASGQGENTEAFF. DNA for the CDR3: TGTGCCAGCGGACAGGGTGAGAACACTGAAGCTTTCTTT.

The rearrangement links TRBV24-1 to TRBJ2-1, with TRBD1 matching over 10 bases. V lost 0 bases, J lost 0 bases, and 4 bases stayed unmatched. CDR1 is KGHDR, CDR2 SFDVKD, per germline. This CDR3 has 18 amino acids. The CDR3 region is CATSDLGGQGSSYNEQFF. In nucleotides, the CDR3 is TGTGCCACCAGTGATTTGGGGGGACAGGGGAGCTCCTACAATGAGCAGTTCTTC.

This clonotype was recorded at least ten times. This chain joins TRBV24-1 and TRBJ2-2, with D perhaps assigned TRBD1 or TRBD2 (6 bases each). Germline CDR1 and CDR2: KGHDR and SFDVKD. Trimming shortened V by 10 bases and J by 0 bases, and 20 bases separated the two germline ends. This CDR3 spans 17 amino acids. CDR3 loop: CATRRTSEGANTGELFF. For the CDR3, the DNA is TGTGCCACGAGGCGAACGTCGGAGGGGGCGAACACCGGGGAGCTGTTTTTT.

This clonotype was found many times. J is TRBJ2-7 and V is TRBV21-1. TRBV21-1 is a pseudogene locus. The CDR3 is 9 amino acids. The CDR3 region is CASRGEQYF. In DNA, the CDR3 is TGTGCCAGCCGCGGCGAGCAGTACTTC.

This clonotype was recorded a few times. CDR3 loop: CSVGAFQETQYF. In nucleotides, the CDR3 is TGCAGCGTTGGGGCATTCCAAGAGACCCAGTACTTC. This sequence joins TRBV29-1 and TRBJ2-5; D uncertain. Germline CDR1 reads SQVTM; CDR2 reads ANQGSEA. The CDR3 sequence is 12 residues long. Trimming removed 4 bases from V and 1 base from J, with 7 bases in between.

Many counts were recorded for this clonotype. The V gene is TRBV5-1, the J gene TRBJ2-3; 11 nucleotides match TRBD2. V trimming: 0 bases; J trimming: 4 bases; junction bases outside the gene matches: 4. Per germline, CDR1 SGHRS and CDR2 YFSETQ. This CDR3 spans 16 amino acids. This CDR3 reads CASSLALAGAPDTQYF. The CDR3 coding sequence is TGCGCCAGCAGCTTGGCACTAGCGGGGGCCCCAGATACGCAGTATTTT.

This clonotype was seen at least ten times. The chain couples TRBV7-2 to TRBJ2-7; no definite D call. Germline V gene data show CDR1 as SGHTA and CDR2 as FQGNSA. This CDR3 comprises 14 residues. V was cut by 5 bases and J by 3 bases, with 14 bases left in between. Here the CDR3 reads CASSNNGVGYEQYF. In DNA, the CDR3 is TGTGCCAGCAGCAACAATGGGGTCGGCTACGAGCAGTACTTC. Combining the CDR3 with reference TRBV7-2 and TRBJ2-7 gives the whole variable domain GAGVSQSPSNKVTEKGKDVELRCDPISGHTALYWYRQSLGQGLEFLIYFQGNSAPDKSGLPSDRFSAERTGGSVSTLTIQRTQQEDSAVYLCASSNNGVGYEQYFGPGTRLTVT.